This section outlines one TCR beta chain sequence together with its context. The antigen is not known. This specimen belongs to a study of vaccination and CD4 T cells after COVID-19. Study-level background: The stimulating agents, overlapping spike peptides, came from SARS-CoV-2, HCoV-NL63, HCoV-OC43 and HCoV-229E. Control cultures received a CEFX pool, an HIV-1 Nef pool, or no peptide.

This CDR3 is built from 13 residues. Trimming shortened V by 4 bases and J by 7 bases, and 13 bases separated the two germline ends. Germline V gene sequence: CDR1 MDHEN, CDR2 SYDVKM. Documented treatment: approximately nine-day PBMC culture with coronavirus spike peptide pools or control peptides (ViraFEST assay). The ViraFEST method relied on peptide pools to expand antigen-specific T cells, followed by TCR sequencing. Cultured CD4+ T-cell DNA underwent Oncomine TCR Beta short-read sequencing. TCRdb used MiXCR to reprocess the PCR reads, holding one entry per CDR3 protein. The sample lists approximately 15,000 distinct CDR3 sequences, 40% to 65% occurring once.

The TCR was taken from a human donor who had recovered from COVID-19. This specimen was CD4+ T cells from blood, cultured in vitro, taken before SARS-CoV-2 vaccination. This rearrangement joins TRBV28 to TRBJ1-2, with D hard to call. The CDR3 reads CASSSTNLGGYTF. DNA of the CDR3: TGTGCCAGCAGTTCGACAAACCTGGGTGGCTACACCTTC.